This T cell receptor (beta chain) originates from a study of T-cell memory formation after mild COVID-19. For the study at large: Each donor largely had its own TCR clusters.

V was clipped by 5 bases and J by 2 bases; unmatched bases: 6. The CDR3 totals 15 residues. CDR1 and CDR2 from the germline V gene are MNHEY and SVGEGT. One entry per CDR3 protein, called by TCRdb with MiXCR from the 5' RACE reads. The data show 470,000 or so distinct CDR3 sequences, 15% to 25% seen once. This clonotype has only a few counts. V gene TRBV6-2 or TRBV6-3 combines with J gene TRBJ2-7, with 10 bases fitting TRBD2. Sequenced material: PBMCs or a T cell subset sorted from them (not recorded which). The receptor comes from an adult woman who had mild COVID-19 (a few samples of this study predate the infection). Cell type and time point are not known. CDR3 in amino acids: CASSRTSGPPYEQYF. In nucleotides, the CDR3 is TGTGCCAGCAGTCGGACTAGCGGCCCTCCCTACGAGCAGTACTTC.